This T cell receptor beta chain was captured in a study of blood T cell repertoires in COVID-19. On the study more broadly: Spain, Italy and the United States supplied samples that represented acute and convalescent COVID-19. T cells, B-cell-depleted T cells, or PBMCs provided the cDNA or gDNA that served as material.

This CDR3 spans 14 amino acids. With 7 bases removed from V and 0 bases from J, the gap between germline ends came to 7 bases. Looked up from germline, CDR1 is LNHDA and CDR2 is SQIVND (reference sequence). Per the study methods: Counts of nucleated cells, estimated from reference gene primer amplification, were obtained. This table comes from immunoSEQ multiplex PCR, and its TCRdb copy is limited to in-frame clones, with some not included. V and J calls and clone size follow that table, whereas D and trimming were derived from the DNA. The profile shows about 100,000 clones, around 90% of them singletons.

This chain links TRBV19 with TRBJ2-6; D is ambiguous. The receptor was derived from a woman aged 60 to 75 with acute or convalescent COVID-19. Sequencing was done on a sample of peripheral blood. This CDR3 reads CASTEDSGANVLTF. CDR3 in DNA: TGTGCCAGTACAGAGGACTCTGGGGCCAACGTCCTGACTTTC.